This entry lists 25 T cell receptor beta chains sequenced from one sample in a study of cytomegalovirus exposure and HLA in healthy donors. The PCR employed 60 Vbeta primers together with 13 Jbeta primers. Clones were read by immunoSEQ multiplex PCR, and TCRdb kept only the in-frame ones, dropping some. The sample lists a few hundred thousand clones, around 79% occurring once. The source material was PBMCs. The receptors derive from a girl aged 2 to 9 in good health and CMV-seronegative.

This chain connects TRBV29-1 to TRBJ1-2; D possibly corresponds to TRBD1 (5 bases). Germline V gene lookup returns CDR1 SQVTM and CDR2 ANQGSEA. The CDR3 sequence is 13 residues long. The V and J ends lost 4 bases and 6 bases respectively, with 15 bases between them. CDR3 DNA sequence: TGCAGCGTTGGCAGACAGCTATCCGATGGCTACACCTTC. Translation gives CSVGRQLSDGYTF.

The V gene is TRBV19, the J gene TRBJ2-1, with 8 bases identical to TRBD2. Germline assignment: CDR1 LNHDA and CDR2 SQIVND (reference sequence). This CDR3 is 14 amino acids long. With V trimmed by 3 bases and J by 9 bases, 7 bases remained unmatched. Here the CDR3 reads CASSIRGGSIEQFF. The CDR3 DNA reads as TGTGCCAGTAGTATTCGGGGGGGTTCGATTGAGCAGTTCTTC. The variable domain in full, completed from reference TRBV19 and TRBJ2-1, reads DGGITQSPKYLFRKEGQNVTLSCEQNLNHDAMYWYRQDPGQGLRLIYYSQIVNDFQKGDIAEGYSVSREKKESFPLTVTSAQKNPTAFYLCASSIRGGSIEQFFGPGTRLTVL.

This sequence joins TRBV7-6 and TRBJ1-3; 10 nucleotides align to TRBD1. The CDR3 totals 20 residues. The ends lost 4 bases at V and 3 bases at J; junction bases unmatched: 18. Germline CDR1 is SGHVS and CDR2 is FNYEAQ. The CDR3 sequence is CASSSPRPGQGSPGGNTIYF. The DNA for the CDR3 is TGTGCCAGCAGCTCCCCTCGACCGGGACAGGGGTCCCCTGGTGGAAACACCATATATTTT.

The chain has TRBV30 and TRBJ2-1; the match to TRBD2 covers 8 bases. The V segment lost 6 bases and the J segment 7 bases; nucleotides outside the gene matches: 11. In germline, CDR1 is GTSNPN, CDR2 SVGIG (reference sequence). The CDR3 totals 14 residues. As DNA, the CDR3 is TGTGCCTGTACACGCGGGGGGTCCTTTAATGAGCAGTTCTTC. Its translation: CACTRGGSFNEQFF.

This clone was seen more than once but under ten times. This chain uses TRBV6-1 with TRBJ2-1; 10 positions agree with TRBD2. The germline V gene encodes CDR1 MNHNS and CDR2 SASEGT. Trimming removed 4 bases from V and 5 bases from J; junction bases left unmatched: 2. There are 14 residues in the CDR3. The CDR3 DNA sequence: TGTGCCAGCAGTGGGCTAGCGGGGGACAATGAGCAGTTCTTC. Translating gives CASSGLAGDNEQFF.

This chain links TRBV29-1 with TRBJ1-1; tentative D call: TRBD1 (5 bases). V lost 6 bases and J lost 0, with 11 bases in between. Looked up from germline, CDR1 is SQVTM and CDR2 is ANQGSEA. This CDR3 is 13 amino acids long. DNA for the CDR3: TGCAGCGTCGCCGGGACTATGAACACTGAAGCTTTCTTT. This encodes CSVAGTMNTEAFF.

This chain connects TRBV5-1 to TRBJ2-2; perhaps TRBD1 as D (5 bases). The V end lost 4 bases, the J end lost 6 bases, and 13 bases lay between the germline ends. The CDR3 loop spans 14 amino acids. Germline CDR1 SGHRS, CDR2 YFSETQ. This CDR3 is CASSTIDSSGELFF. The CDR3 coding sequence is TGCGCCAGCAGCACTATCGACAGCTCCGGGGAGCTGTTTTTT.

This rearrangement joins TRBV5-1 to TRBJ2-1, with 9 bases identical to TRBD1. The CDR3 loop spans 16 amino acids. V lost 1 base and J lost 3; bases outside the gene matches: 5. Per germline, CDR1 SGHRS and CDR2 YFSETQ. The CDR3, as DNA: TGCGCCAGCAGCTTGATGGCGGGACAGGGCTACAATGAGCAGTTCTTC. It is translated as CASSLMAGQGYNEQFF.

This clone was seen only a few times. V and J are TRBV6-5 and TRBJ1-1, with TRBD1 as a possible D gene (5 bases). CDR1 and CDR2 (germline): MNHEY, SVGAGI. The CDR3 has 13 amino acids. The V end was cut by 5 bases, the J end by 1 base, with 8 bases between. CDR3 in DNA: TGTGCCAGCAGTCAGGGCTGGAACACTGAAGCTTTCTTT. It encodes CASSQGWNTEAFF.

J is TRBJ2-3 and V is TRBV6-4; 9 bases match TRBD1. This CDR3 is built from 13 residues. The germline gives CDR1 MRHNA, CDR2 SNTAGT. J was trimmed by 5 bases and V by 10 bases; bases with no gene match: 7. The CDR3 region is CATSGTGQDTQYF. The CDR3 DNA sequence: TGTGCCACTTCCGGGACAGGGCAAGATACGCAGTATTTT.

The rearrangement links TRBV2 to TRBJ1-4; D possibly corresponds to TRBD1 (6 bases). V was pared by 6 bases and J by 15 bases, with 17 bases between. Germline V CDR1 and CDR2: SNHLY, FYNNEI. The CDR3 sequence is 12 residues long. The CDR3 reads CASRTNRVAVFF. DNA for the CDR3: TGTGCCAGCAGGACCAACAGGGTCGCGGTGTTTTTT.

V and J are TRBV4-2 and TRBJ2-1, with TRBD2 matching over 10 bases. This CDR3 has 16 residues. The V gene end was trimmed by 2 bases and the J gene end by 4 bases; junction bases not matched to a gene: 5. Germline V gives CDR1 LGHNA, CDR2 YNFKEQ. The CDR3 loop is CASSQSGGGYYNEQFF. Written as DNA, the CDR3 is TGTGCCAGCAGCCAAAGCGGGGGGGGATATTACAATGAGCAGTTCTTC.

The gene calls are TRBV10-3 and TRBJ1-1; tentative D call: TRBD1 (5 bases). The CDR3 extends over 13 amino acids. V was cut by 2 bases and J by 10 bases, with 14 bases left in between. Germline CDR1 is ENHRY and CDR2 is SYGVKD. The CDR3 DNA follows: TGTGCCATCAGTGAGCCCCGGGGGGGGAGAGCTTTCTTT. This encodes CAISEPRGGRAFF.

This chain uses TRBV11-2 with TRBJ2-5, with a tentative D call TRBD1 (6 bases). The ends were cut back, 1 base at V and 5 bases at J, with 14 bases in the middle. This CDR3 is built from 15 residues. Germline assignment: CDR1 SGHAT and CDR2 FQNNGV. The CDR3, as DNA: TGTGCCAGCAGCTTAGTATGGCAGGGGAAGGAGACCCAGTACTTC. Its translation: CASSLVWQGKETQYF.

This chain connects TRBV18 to TRBJ1-1; 8 bases agree with TRBD1. Per the germline V gene, CDR1 is KGHSH and CDR2 is LQKENI. The CDR3 runs 16 residues. Trimming took 3 bases from V and 5 from J; bases not matched to a gene: 11. The CDR3 reads CASSPGVGTGNTEAFF. DNA of the CDR3: TGTGCCAGCTCACCGGGTGTTGGGACAGGAAATACTGAAGCTTTCTTT.

The rearrangement uses TRBV19 and TRBJ1-2, with 7 bases matching TRBD1. The CDR3 is made up of 12 amino acids. The V and J ends lost 7 bases and 4 bases, in that order; junction bases with no gene match: 3. Germline V gene lookup returns CDR1 LNHDA and CDR2 SQIVND (reference sequence). The CDR3 here is CASTTGPYGYTF. Written as DNA, the CDR3 is TGTGCCAGTACGACAGGGCCCTATGGCTACACCTTC.

The rearrangement joins TRBV2 to TRBJ1-4; tentatively, D is TRBD1 (5 bases). This CDR3 comprises 14 residues. Germline assignment: CDR1 SNHLY and CDR2 FYNNEI. V was cut by 7 bases and J by 8 bases, with 17 bases left in between. CDR3 in amino acids: CASTEGGVGEKLFF. The CDR3 coding sequence is TGTGCCAGCACCGAGGGAGGGGTAGGGGAAAAACTGTTTTTT.

This clone has more than one count but fewer than ten. The chain couples TRBV4-2 to TRBJ2-5; 8 nucleotides agree with TRBD2. CDR1 is LGHNA and CDR2 is YNFKEQ in the germline V gene. V was clipped by 3 bases and J by 5 bases; unmatched bases: 8. The CDR3 consists of 15 residues. This chain's CDR3 is CASSQGSGGGETQYF. CDR3 coding DNA: TGTGCCAGCAGCCAGGGAAGCGGGGGTGGGGAGACCCAGTACTTC.

The genes are TRBV27 and TRBJ1-2, with 7 positions matching TRBD1. Germline CDR1 is MNHEY and CDR2 is SMNVEV (reference sequence). The J segment lost 5 bases and the V segment lost 6 bases, leaving 3 bases of the junction unmatched. This CDR3 spans 12 amino acids. The CDR3 sequence: CASSTTGYGYTF. The DNA of the CDR3 is TGTGCCAGCAGCACGACAGGGTATGGCTACACCTTC.

This chain links TRBV29-1 with TRBJ1-2; 8 bases are shared with TRBD1. The CDR3 runs 13 residues. The germline CDR1 and CDR2 sequences are SQVTM and ANQGSEA. J was trimmed by 4 bases and V by 7 bases; bases with no gene match: 8. The CDR3 coding sequence is TGCAGCGCCGGACAGGGTGGGCCCTATGGCTACACCTTC. Translating gives CSAGQGGPYGYTF. Full variable domain (outside the CDR3, taken from reference TRBV29-1 and TRBJ1-2): SAVISQKPSRDICQRGTSLTIQCQVDSQVTMMFWYRQQPGQSLTLIATANQGSEATYESGFVIDKFPISRPNLTFSTLTVSNMSPEDSSIYLCSAGQGGPYGYTFGSGTRLTVV.

The chain carries TRBV9 and TRBJ1-5, with D maybe TRBD1 (6 bases). The V end lost 0 bases, the J end lost 7 bases, and 14 bases lay between the germline ends. Germline V gene data show CDR1 as SGDLS and CDR2 as YYNGEE. The CDR3 is 15 residues long. The CDR3 here is CASSVGAGAGQPQHF. CDR3 nucleotides: TGTGCCAGCAGCGTAGGAGCAGGGGCAGGGCAGCCCCAGCATTTT.

The chain uses TRBV5-1 and TRBJ1-2, with 7 positions matching TRBD1. The CDR3 spans 14 residues. V shed 0 bases, J shed 5 bases, and the junction held 4 bases outside the gene matches. The germline V gene has CDR1 SGHRS and CDR2 YFSETQ. The CDR3 protein is CASSLAGTAYGYTF. The CDR3 coding sequence is TGCGCCAGCAGCTTGGCCGGGACAGCGTATGGCTACACCTTC.

In this sample, this clone turned up once. The CDR3 sequence is CASSLAPPSMNTEAFF. In DNA, the CDR3 is TGTGCCAGCAGCTTAGCCCCCCCAAGCATGAACACTGAAGCTTTCTTT. The rearrangement joins TRBV7-6 to TRBJ1-1, with D unresolved. Trimming shortened V by 0 bases and J by 0 bases, and 11 bases separated the two germline ends. This CDR3 comprises 16 residues. Germline V gene sequence: CDR1 SGHVS, CDR2 FNYEAQ.

The chain uses TRBV11-2 and TRBJ2-3; tentatively, D is TRBD2 (5 bases). Between the trimmed V and J ends, which lost 5 bases and 5 bases, there was a span of 14 bases. This CDR3 is 14 amino acids long. Germline assignment: CDR1 SGHAT and CDR2 FQNNGV. Here the CDR3 DNA reads TGTGCCAGCAGCGCCCTCGGGGATCTAGATACGCAGTATTTT. Translating gives CASSALGDLDTQYF.

The J gene is TRBJ1-1, the V gene TRBV11-2; possibly TRBD1 for D (5 bases). V was clipped by 4 bases and J by 7 bases, with 13 bases between them. CDR1 SGHAT and CDR2 FQNNGV come from the germline V gene. The CDR3 contains 13 residues. CDR3 sequence (DNA): TGTGCCAGCAGCTCTTCCGGGGGATTTGAAGCTTTCTTT. The encoded protein is CASSSSGGFEAFF.